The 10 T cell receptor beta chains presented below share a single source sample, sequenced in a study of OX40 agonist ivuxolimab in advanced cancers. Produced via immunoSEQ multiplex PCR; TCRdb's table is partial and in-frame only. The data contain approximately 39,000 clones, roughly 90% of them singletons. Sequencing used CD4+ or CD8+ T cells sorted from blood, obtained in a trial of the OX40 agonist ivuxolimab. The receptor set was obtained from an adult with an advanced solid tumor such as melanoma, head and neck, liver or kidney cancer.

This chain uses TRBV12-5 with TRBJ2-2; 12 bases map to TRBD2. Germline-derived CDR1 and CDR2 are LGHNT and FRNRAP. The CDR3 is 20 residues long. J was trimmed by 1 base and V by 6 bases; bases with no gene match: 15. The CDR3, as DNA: TGTGCTAGTGGAGACAGTTGGCTAGCGGGAGGGCCTATGAACACCGGGGAGCTGTTTTTT. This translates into CASGDSWLAGGPMNTGELFF. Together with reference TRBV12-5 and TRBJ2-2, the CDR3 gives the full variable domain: DARVTQTPRHKVTEMGQEVTMRCQPILGHNTVFWYRQTMMQGLELLAYFRNRAPLDDSGMPKDRFSAEMPDATLATLKIQPSEPRDSAVYFCASGDSWLAGGPMNTGELFFGEGSRLTVL.

CDR3 nucleotide sequence: TGTGCCAGCAGTGACACTGAAGAAGACTACGAGCAGTACTTC. Translation: CASSDTEEDYEQYF. This chain joins TRBV6-4 and TRBJ2-7; D not certain. V was trimmed by 2 bases and J by 3 bases, leaving 11 bases between them. Germline V gene lookup returns CDR1 MRHNA and CDR2 SNTAGT. This CDR3 contains 14 residues.

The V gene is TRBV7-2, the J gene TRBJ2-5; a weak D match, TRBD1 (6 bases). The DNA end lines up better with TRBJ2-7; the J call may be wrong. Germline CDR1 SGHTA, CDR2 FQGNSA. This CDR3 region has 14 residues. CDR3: CASSNGGGFYEQYF. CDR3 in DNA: TGTGCCAGCAGCAACGGTGGGGGCTTTTACGAGCAGTACTTC.

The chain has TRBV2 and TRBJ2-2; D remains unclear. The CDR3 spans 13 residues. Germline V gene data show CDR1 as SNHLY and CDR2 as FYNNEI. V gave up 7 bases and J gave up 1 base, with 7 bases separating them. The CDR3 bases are TGTGCCAGCATTCGACAGAACACCGGGGAGCTGTTTTTT. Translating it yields CASIRQNTGELFF.

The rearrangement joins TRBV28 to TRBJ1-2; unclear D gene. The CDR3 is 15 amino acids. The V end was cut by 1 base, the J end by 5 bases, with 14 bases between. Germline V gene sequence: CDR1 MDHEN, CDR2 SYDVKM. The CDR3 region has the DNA TGTGCCAGCAGTTTATACGGGGAAGGGTTATATGGCTACACCTTC. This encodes CASSLYGEGLYGYTF.

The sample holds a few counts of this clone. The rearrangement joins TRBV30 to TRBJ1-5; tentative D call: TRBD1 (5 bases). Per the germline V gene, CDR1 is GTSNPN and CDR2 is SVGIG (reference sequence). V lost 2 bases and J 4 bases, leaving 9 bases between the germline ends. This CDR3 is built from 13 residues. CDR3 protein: CAWSRQGNQPQHF. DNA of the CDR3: TGTGCCTGGAGTCGGCAGGGAAATCAGCCCCAGCATTTT.

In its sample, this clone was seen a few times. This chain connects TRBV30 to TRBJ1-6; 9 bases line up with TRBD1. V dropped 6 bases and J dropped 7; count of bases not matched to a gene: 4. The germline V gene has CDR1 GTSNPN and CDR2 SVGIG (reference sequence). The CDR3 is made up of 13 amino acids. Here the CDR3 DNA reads TGTGCCTGCACCGGACAGGGGAATTCACCCCTCCACTTT. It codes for CACTGQGNSPLHF.

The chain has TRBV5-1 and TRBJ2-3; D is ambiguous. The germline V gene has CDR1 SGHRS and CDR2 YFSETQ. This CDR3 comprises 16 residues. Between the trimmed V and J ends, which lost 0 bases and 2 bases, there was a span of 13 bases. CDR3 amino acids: CASSLAAGSLTDTQYF. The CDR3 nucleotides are TGCGCCAGCAGCTTGGCCGCCGGATCCCTCACAGATACGCAGTATTTT.

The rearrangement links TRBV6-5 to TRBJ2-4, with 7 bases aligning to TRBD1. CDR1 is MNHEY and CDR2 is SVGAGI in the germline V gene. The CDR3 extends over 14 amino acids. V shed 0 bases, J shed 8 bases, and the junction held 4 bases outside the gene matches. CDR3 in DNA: TGTGCCAGCAGTTACTCAGGGGGCACGCACATTCAGTACTTC. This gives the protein CASSYSGGTHIQYF.

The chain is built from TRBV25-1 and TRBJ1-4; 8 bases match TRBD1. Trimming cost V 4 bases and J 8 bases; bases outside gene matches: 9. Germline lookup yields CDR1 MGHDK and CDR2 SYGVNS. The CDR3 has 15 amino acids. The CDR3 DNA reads TGTGCCAGCAGTGCCCCCGGCAGGGGGCGCGAAAAACTGTTTTTT. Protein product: CASSAPGRGREKLFF.